This T cell receptor (beta chain) was retrieved from a study of graft-versus-host responses after intestinal transplantation. Trimming removed 8 bases from V and 6 bases from J, with 20 bases in between. Germline CDR1 LGHNA, CDR2 YNFKEQ. This CDR3 is built from 15 residues. About this clone itself: The antigen remains unidentified.

Using immunoSEQ multiplex PCR, the repertoire was profiled, and TCRdb retains in-frame clones only, with some absent. The data show 85,000 to 90,000 clones, roughly 92% seen once. The sequence came from a human donor who received an intestinal transplant. The chain combines TRBV4-2 with TRBJ1-5, with a tentative D call TRBD1 (6 bases). Sample: unstimulated CD4+ T cells sorted from spleen or lymph node cells, taken before intestinal transplant. CDR3 protein: CASVDRQLGSQPQHF. The CDR3 DNA reads TGTGCCAGCGTAGACAGGCAACTTGGTAGTCAGCCCCAGCATTTT.